The present T cell receptor beta chain was sequenced within a study of glioma-infiltrating T cells (dated by TCRdb to 2016 to 2017). General notes on the study: Sequencing of TCR alpha- and beta-chain repertoires was performed on glioma tissue, on non-neoplastic brain tissue, and on matched peripheral blood mononuclear cells. Each tissue-infiltrating repertoire was compared with the same patient's peripheral blood repertoire to measure divergence between tissue and blood T-cell populations. The paired cohort was made up of three low-grade glioma patients, several primary glioblastoma patients and three non-glioma patients who contributed non-neoplastic brain tissue. The study at large found these results: Small numbers underpinned the group comparisons: 8 or 9 glioblastoma patients, three low-grade glioma patients and three non-neoplastic patients. VJ-independent divergence between tissue and blood was lower than expected in non-neoplastic patients but higher than expected in all gliomas, particularly low-grade gliomas. Very few CDR3 sequences were shared between tissue and blood, attributed to high CDR3 diversity and limited sampling.

The iRepertoire nested amplicon-rescue multiplex PCR (arm-PCR) platform was used to amplify TCR alpha and beta CDR3 regions from RNA. For one-step reverse transcription and amplification, roughly 90-450 ng of tissue mRNA or PBMC total RNA was used as input. After bead purification, a secondary multiplex PCR added Illumina adapters, and libraries were gel-purified between 200 and 400 bp. Internal 6-nucleotide barcodes were carried by the libraries and were used for demultiplexing. Libraries were sequenced on an Illumina MiSeq with 2x220 or 2x250 nucleotide paired-end reads. The authors' pipeline ran thus. FLASH 1.2.11 was used to merge paired reads, and BWA-MEM then aligned the reads to the GRCh37 human genome before TRA and TRB reads were extracted. For V and J assignment, an IMGT-derived reference of cassette sequences and CDR3 motifs that included pseudogenes was used. Reads were translated in three frames, and productive CDR3s were defined by a C…FGXG motif without stop codons. A clonotype was defined as a unique combination of a V-J cassette pair and a CDR3 amino acid sequence. Reads were filtered by Hamming distance, thresholded by each sample's sequence error rate in mapped regions. TCRdb reworked the public reads: Q25 trimming with fastp, MiXCR clone assembly, productive beta chains retained. Each entry is one CDR3 protein sequence, shown with its most common DNA and genes. The V and J calls were not made by the authors but by TCRdb's processing. Recorded for this sample are about 200,000 distinct CDR3 sequences; 25% to 35% of them occurred a single time. The ten largest make up 20% to 25% of the sample.

Trimming removed 1 base from V and 5 bases from J, leaving 12 bases between the germline ends. The CDR3 runs 15 residues from the cysteine to the phenylalanine. The kept DNA is CDR3 alone, 45 bases in frame from the first base. Via the germline V gene, CDR1 is MNHNS and CDR2 SASEGT. This clonotype was found many times. What antigen it recognizes has not been identified. Per-base qualities were not stored, and no clone one base away is much larger. The sequencing sample was made of glioma tissue, nonneoplastic brain tissue, or PBMCs (not recorded which). This clonotype originated in a human donor with low-grade glioma or glioblastoma, undergoing nonglioma brain surgery, or in good health (not recorded which). The chain was built from TRBV6-1 and TRBJ1-5; TRBD1 is perhaps the D gene, given 5 matching bases. The CDR3 sequence is CASSEDGGTYQPQHF. The nucleotide sequence is given as TGTGCCAGCAGTGAAGATGGTGGGACCTATCAGCCCCAGCATTTT.